This T cell receptor beta chain was captured by sequencing in a study of blood T cell repertoires in COVID-19. Looking at the study overall: Acute and convalescent COVID-19 specimens originated in the United States, Italy and Spain. In each case, the material was cDNA or gDNA derived from T cells, B-cell-depleted T cells, or PBMCs.

Authors' processing steps: For nucleated cells, counts were estimated from reference gene primer amplification. Profiled with immunoSEQ multiplex PCR; TCRdb holds only in-frame clones, not every one. V, J and clone size derive from that table, while D and trimming were established from the DNA sequence. The sample carries about 280,000 clones, 88% recorded once. Germline loops: CDR1 SGHRS, CDR2 YFSETQ. Trimming took 7 bases from V and 0 from J; bases not matched to a gene: 17. The CDR3 consists of 18 residues. The chain links TRBV5-1 to TRBJ1-1; 8 positions agree with TRBD1. The sequence was collected from a man aged 18 to 29 with active or convalescent COVID-19. The sequencing input was peripheral blood. The CDR3 region is CASAVWGQVLYMNTEAFF. The CDR3 DNA is TGCGCCAGCGCCGTCTGGGGACAGGTATTATATATGAACACTGAAGCTTTCTTT.